What follows describes a single T cell receptor beta chain. The antigen remains unidentified. This specimen comes from a study of graft-versus-host responses after intestinal transplantation. Study summary: Transplant types were multivisceral, liver-intestinal, or isolated intestinal. Every transplant recipient was induced with anti-thymocyte globulin, then maintained on tacrolimus and steroids for about 3 years.

General study results and limits: Allograft graft-versus-host to host-versus-graft clonal ratios ran high in patients with graft-donor T cell macrochimerism. Ileal or blood samples showed some GvH clones first, and such clones were also found in recipient marrow.

The V end lost 0 bases, the J end lost 6 bases, and 12 bases lay between the germline ends. The CDR3 covers 14 residues. In germline, CDR1 is LGHNA, CDR2 YNFKEQ. Only in-frame clones appear in the TCRdb table, and some are missing; sequencing was by immunoSEQ multiplex PCR. This sample yields just under 8,000 clones, of which about 97% are seen a single time; 0.24% belongs to the top ten. The TCR sequence derives from a human patient who received an intestinal transplant, so some T cells may come from the graft donor. The chain carries TRBV4-2 and TRBJ2-7, with no clear D. Sample: PBMCs, taken 23 days after intestinal transplant. The CDR3 protein is CASSQDPPGPEQYF. Here the CDR3 DNA reads TGTGCCAGCAGCCAAGATCCGCCGGGCCCCGAGCAGTACTTC.